The 18 T cell receptor beta chains presented below share a single source sample, sequenced in a study of blood T cell repertoires in COVID-19. The table came from immunoSEQ multiplex PCR; TCRdb's copy has only in-frame clones and leaves some out. Here the sample spans approximately 68,000 clones, nearly 90% being singletons. Sequenced sample: peripheral blood. Receptor source: an older man with active or convalescent COVID-19.

This rearrangement joins TRBV9 to TRBJ2-7, with 8 bases aligning to TRBD2. The V segment lost 4 bases and the J segment 0 bases; nucleotides outside the gene matches: 9. The CDR3 has 16 amino acids. Germline V gene lookup returns CDR1 SGDLS and CDR2 YYNGEE. The chain's CDR3 is CASSPVSGGSSYEQYF. DNA of the CDR3: TGTGCCAGCAGCCCCGTGTCGGGGGGGAGCTCCTACGAGCAGTACTTC.

The chain uses TRBV18 and TRBJ2-5; 9 bases align to TRBD1. The CDR3 has 16 residues. Germline trimming cut 0 bases from V and 5 bases from J; bases unmatched to any gene: 7. Germline V CDR1 and CDR2: KGHSH, LQKENI. The DNA for the CDR3 is TGTGCCAGCTCACCACCGTTACAGGGGGCAGGGGAGACCCAGTACTTC. Amino acid sequence: CASSPPLQGAGETQYF.

The V and J genes are TRBV5-1 and TRBJ2-1; the D gene is possibly TRBD1 (6 bases). Trimming removed 2 bases from V and 0 bases from J, with 9 bases in between. This CDR3 comprises 15 residues. The germline V gene encodes CDR1 SGHRS and CDR2 YFSETQ. In DNA, the CDR3 is TGCGCCAGCAGCTTTTCGGACAGCTCCTACAATGAGCAGTTCTTC. It is translated as CASSFSDSSYNEQFF.

This clone has just one count. This sequence joins TRBV14 and TRBJ1-1, with no clear D. The germline V gene has CDR1 SGHDN and CDR2 FVKESK. The CDR3 contains 14 residues. The ends were cut back, 4 bases at V and 6 bases at J, with 15 bases in the middle. The CDR3 nucleotides read TGTGCCAGCAGCCTAAATCCTACCGGGTCTGAAGCTTTCTTT. This codes for CASSLNPTGSEAFF.

V usage is TRBV27 and J usage is TRBJ1-2; TRBD1 agrees at 7 bases. Germline V CDR1 and CDR2: MNHEY, SMNVEV (reference sequence). V lost 6 bases and J lost 0; bases outside the gene matches: 4. The CDR3 totals 14 residues. DNA of the CDR3: TGTGCCAGCAGGTCCGGGACAGCTAACTATGGCTACACCTTC. Translation gives CASRSGTANYGYTF.

Only one count was recorded for this clone. The chain has TRBV12-3 or TRBV12-4 and TRBJ1-1; D call uncertain. V shed 2 bases and J shed 6 bases, with 7 bases lying between them. CDR3 length: 12 amino acids. CDR3 bases: TGTGCCAGCAGTTTACGGGTCGCTGAAGCTTTCTTT. Translating gives CASSLRVAEAFF.

The V call is TRBV21-1, the J call TRBJ2-5; the DNA was not compared with TRBD2, the D call given in the table. TRBV21-1 is deemed a pseudogene. The CDR3 runs to 17 residues. This CDR3 is CATTVPGLANTQETQYF. The DNA for the CDR3 is TGTGCCACCACTGTACCGGGACTAGCGAATACTCAAGAGACCCAGTACTTC.

The CDR3, as DNA: TGTGCCAGCAGCTCGGACAGGGGGCAATACGAGCAGTACTTC. It codes for CASSSDRGQYEQYF. The genes are TRBV13 and TRBJ2-7; 11 nucleotides line up with TRBD1. The length of the CDR3 is 14 residues. From germline, CDR1 is PRHDT and CDR2 FYEKMQ (reference sequence). J lost 4 bases, V lost 4 bases, and 3 bases had no gene match.

The CDR3 reads CASTDRTGDSPLHF. The CDR3 bases are TGTGCCAGCACAGACCGAACAGGGGATTCACCCCTCCACTTT. This chain connects TRBV7-9 to TRBJ1-6, with 7 bases identical to TRBD1. Germline V lookup: CDR1 SEHNR, CDR2 FQNEAQ (reference sequence). There are 14 residues in the CDR3. With 7 bases clipped from V and 8 bases from J, the junction kept 8 bases outside the gene matches.

V and J are TRBV27 and TRBJ1-2; D call uncertain. Germline V gene data show CDR1 as MNHEY and CDR2 as SMNVEV (reference sequence). The CDR3 is 16 amino acids. Between the trimmed V and J ends, which lost 3 bases and 4 bases, there was a span of 18 bases. The DNA of the CDR3 is TGTGCCAGCAGTTTCACAGTGTGGAGGGATGGCTATGGCTACACCTTC. Protein product: CASSFTVWRDGYGYTF.

This rearrangement joins TRBV29-1 to TRBJ2-1, with D maybe TRBD1 (6 bases). The CDR3 length is 15 residues. CDR1 and CDR2 from the germline V gene are SQVTM and ANQGSEA. V shed 2 bases and J shed 2 bases, with 13 bases lying between them. CDR3 amino acids: CSVETYRDTYNEQFF. CDR3 nucleotides: TGCAGCGTTGAAACGTACAGGGATACCTACAATGAGCAGTTCTTC.

The chain couples TRBV6-6 to TRBJ1-1; D is undetermined. This CDR3 is 12 amino acids long. Trimming cost V 7 bases and J 1 base, with 7 bases left between them. The germline V gene has CDR1 MNHNY and CDR2 SVGAGI (reference sequence). CDR3 residues: CASTHSNTEAFF. In DNA form, the CDR3 reads TGTGCCAGCACCCATTCGAACACTGAAGCTTTCTTT.

The genes are TRBV3-1 (or the pseudogene TRBV3-2) and TRBJ2-7; 8 nucleotides match TRBD1. The V gene end was trimmed by 1 base and the J gene end by 6 bases; junction bases not matched to a gene: 5. Germline V gene data show CDR1 as LGHDT and CDR2 as YNNKEL (reference sequence). The CDR3 sequence is 14 residues long. The CDR3 DNA is TGTGCCAGCAGCCAAGGACAGGGGATAGGCGAGCAGTACTTC. It yields the protein CASSQGQGIGEQYF.

V gene TRBV5-4 combines with J gene TRBJ2-1; TRBD2 agrees at 10 bases. V gave up 3 bases and J gave up 1 base; unmatched junction bases: 4. Germline V lookup: CDR1 SGHNT, CDR2 YYREEE (reference sequence). The CDR3 has 16 residues. The CDR3 reads CASSSRTSGSYNEQFF. As DNA, the CDR3 is TGTGCCAGCAGCTCACGGACTAGCGGTTCCTACAATGAGCAGTTCTTC.

The gene calls are TRBV15 and TRBJ2-1; 9 bases align to TRBD2. The germline CDR1 and CDR2 sequences are LNHNV and YYDKDF (reference sequence). The CDR3 spans 16 residues. J gave up 8 bases and V 0 bases, and 8 bases lay outside the gene matches. The CDR3 DNA follows: TGTGCCACCAGCAGAGAGTGGGCTAGCGGGATTGATGAGCAGTTCTTC. Its translation: CATSREWASGIDEQFF.

The V call is TRBV5-4, the J call TRBJ2-7, with a weak D call TRBD1 (6 bases). The CDR3 totals 14 residues. Deletions cut 0 bases from V and 4 bases from J, with 11 bases between. CDR1 is SGHNT, CDR2 YYREEE, per germline (reference sequence). The CDR3 loop reads CASSLGQAPYEQYF. The CDR3 coding sequence is TGTGCCAGCAGCTTGGGACAGGCTCCTTACGAGCAGTACTTC.

This clone was observed a handful of times. V usage is TRBV5-1 and J usage is TRBJ1-3; a possible D gene is TRBD1 (5 bases). Trimming left V 4 bases short and J 0 bases short, with 11 bases between. The CDR3 is made up of 15 amino acids. In germline, CDR1 is SGHRS, CDR2 YFSETQ. Written as DNA, the CDR3 is TGCGCCAGCAGCCCGGGGGGAAACTCTGGAAACACCATATATTTT. It encodes CASSPGGNSGNTIYF.

V is TRBV6-5 and J is TRBJ1-2; tentatively, D is TRBD1 (6 bases). Germline V gene lookup returns CDR1 MNHEY and CDR2 SVGAGI. The CDR3 covers 13 residues. Trimming stripped 8 bases from V and 2 bases from J, with 12 bases between. CDR3 sequence: CASSNTGNYGYTF. CDR3 nucleotide sequence: TGTGCCAGCTCCAATACAGGGAACTATGGCTACACCTTC.